This TCR beta chain was profiled in a study of beta chain features in type 1 diabetes. Study background: The samples had 100 million to 140 million sorted cells examined in all.

Study observations and caveats: Junctions at VDJ sites from type 1 diabetes patients had fewer insertions and more deletions. Patients' naive, central memory and regulatory TCRB repertoires appeared more alike than those of healthy donors. Reads derived from cDNA could over-represent cells showing high TCR expression.

Every isolated RNA sample was fully reverse transcribed, so sequencing captured expressed TCRB transcripts. Libraries were prepared by immunoSEQ multiplex PCR; TCRdb keeps only in-frame clonotypes and omits some of them. The sample shows some 240,000 clones, 11% of them seen only once. The germline gives CDR1 SNHLY, CDR2 FYNNEI. This CDR3 comprises 14 residues. The V end was cut by 9 bases, the J end by 1 base, with 12 bases between. Points on this clone: What it recognizes is unknown.

The specimen was central memory CD4+ T cells from blood. The J gene is TRBJ2-2, the V gene TRBV2; D is perhaps TRBD2 (6 bases). The origin of this receptor is a young man in good health. This chain's CDR3 is CASTGTLNTGELFF. The CDR3 DNA reads as TGTGCCAGTACCGGGACTTTGAACACCGGGGAGCTGTTTTTT. The complete variable domain, with remaining parts taken from reference TRBV2 and TRBJ2-2, reads EPEVTQTPSHQVTQMGQEVILRCVPISNHLYFYWYRQILGQKVEFLVSFYNNEISEKSEIFDDQFSVERPDGSNFTLKIRSTKLEDSAMYFCASTGTLNTGELFFGEGSRLTVL.